This T cell receptor (beta chain) was profiled in a study of blood T cell repertoires in COVID-19. Study at large: T cells, B-cell-depleted T cells, or PBMCs supplied cDNA or gDNA.

Only a few counts were recorded for this clone. Authors' processing steps: From reference gene primer amplification, estimates of nucleated cell counts were derived. TCRdb's table, derived via immunoSEQ multiplex PCR, lists solely in-frame clones and lacks some. V and J calls plus clone size are reproduced from that table; the DNA served to infer D and trimming. This sample has approximately 150,000 clones; roughly nine tenths occur once, and the top ten carry over 4.5%. V was clipped by 3 bases and J by 7 bases; unmatched bases: 13. In germline, CDR1 is DFQATT, CDR2 SNEGSKA (reference sequence). This CDR3 comprises 15 residues.

The receptor was isolated from a human donor in a cohort sampled during active COVID-19. Material for sequencing was peripheral blood. The V call is TRBV20-1, the J call TRBJ2-7, with TRBD2 matching over 9 bases. The CDR3 here is CSASGRLAAMGEQYF. The CDR3 DNA reads as TGCAGTGCTAGTGGGCGACTAGCGGCTATGGGGGAGCAGTACTTC.